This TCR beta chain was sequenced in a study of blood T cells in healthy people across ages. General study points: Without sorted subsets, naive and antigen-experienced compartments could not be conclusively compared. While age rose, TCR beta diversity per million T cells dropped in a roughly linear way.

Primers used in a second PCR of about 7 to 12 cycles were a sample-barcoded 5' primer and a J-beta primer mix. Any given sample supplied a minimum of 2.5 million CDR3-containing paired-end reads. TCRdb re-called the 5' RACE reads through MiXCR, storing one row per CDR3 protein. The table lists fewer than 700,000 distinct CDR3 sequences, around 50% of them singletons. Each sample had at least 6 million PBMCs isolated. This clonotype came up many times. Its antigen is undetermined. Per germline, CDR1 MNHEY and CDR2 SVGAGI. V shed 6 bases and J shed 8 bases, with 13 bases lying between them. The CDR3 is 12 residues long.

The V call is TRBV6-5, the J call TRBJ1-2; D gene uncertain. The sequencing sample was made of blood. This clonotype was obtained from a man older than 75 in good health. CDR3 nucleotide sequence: TGTGCCAGCAGCTCAGGACTGACCGGCTACACCTTC. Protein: CASSSGLTGYTF.